Below are 16 T cell receptor beta chains sequenced from a single sample in a study of blood T cells in healthy people across ages. Combining a sample-barcoded 5' primer with a J-beta primer mix, a second PCR ran for roughly 6 to 11 cycles. MiXCR was run by TCRdb on the 5' RACE reads, yielding one entry per CDR3 protein. This table has some 800,000 distinct CDR3 sequences, 40% to 50% appearing once. Sequencing was carried out using blood. The receptors were sampled from a man aged 55 to 70 in good health.

This clonotype was counted only a few times. The chain links TRBV2 to TRBJ2-7, with D possibly being TRBD1 or TRBD2 (5 bases each). CDR1 is SNHLY, CDR2 FYNNEI, per germline. The CDR3 has 13 residues. V was trimmed by 5 bases and J by 6 bases, leaving 14 bases between them. Here the CDR3 DNA reads TGTGCCAGCAGTAGGGACGGAAAAGGCGAGCAGTACTTC. It encodes CASSRDGKGEQYF. The complete variable domain, with remaining parts taken from reference TRBV2 and TRBJ2-7, reads EPEVTQTPSHQVTQMGQEVILRCVPISNHLYFYWYRQILGQKVEFLVSFYNNEISEKSEIFDDQFSVERPDGSNFTLKIRSTKLEDSAMYFCASSRDGKGEQYFGPGTRLTVT.

Details on this clonotype: A clone one base away is much larger, so this may be a read error. The rearrangement joins TRBV9 to TRBJ2-4; 14 positions agree with TRBD2. V lost 3 bases to trimming and J lost 13 bases; unmatched junction nucleotides: 9. Germline CDR1 SGDLS, CDR2 YYNGEE. The CDR3 is made up of 15 amino acids. CDR3 sequence: CASSAGTSGGYGQYF. DNA for the CDR3: TGTGCCAGCAGCGCCGGGACTAGCGGGGGCTACGGGCAGTACTTC.

V and J are TRBV6-1 and TRBJ2-7; D is perhaps TRBD2 (6 bases). Per germline, CDR1 MNHNS and CDR2 SASEGT. The CDR3 is made up of 13 amino acids. V dropped 4 bases and J dropped 7 bases, with 14 bases sitting between them. CDR3 in amino acids: CASSARLEMEQYF. The CDR3 DNA follows: TGTGCCAGCAGTGCCCGACTAGAGATGGAGCAGTACTTC.

The chain combines TRBV7-2 with TRBJ2-4, with D perhaps matching TRBD1 (6 bases). The J call may not be correct, given that the DNA end is closer to TRBJ2-7. The germline CDR1 and CDR2 sequences are SGHTA and FQGNSA. The CDR3 consists of 13 residues. The CDR3: CASSMWTAYEQYF. The CDR3 coding sequence is TGTGCCAGCAGCATGTGGACAGCTTACGAGCAGTACTTC.

This clonotype was detected only once. J is TRBJ1-4 and V is TRBV20-1; D remains ambiguous. V lost 4 bases and J lost 2, with 8 bases in between. There are 13 residues in the CDR3. CDR1 and CDR2 from the germline V gene are DFQATT and SNEGSKA (reference sequence). The CDR3, as DNA: TGCAGTGCTAAGGACGTGACTAATGAAAAACTGTTTTTT. The encoded protein is CSAKDVTNEKLFF.

This chain links TRBV12-3 or TRBV12-4 with TRBJ1-6; 8 positions match TRBD1. The CDR3 has 17 residues. V gave up 3 bases and J gave up 7 bases; unmatched junction bases: 11. The CDR3 protein is CASSFLRVGTGNSPLHF. DNA of the CDR3: TGTGCCAGCAGTTTCCTCCGGGTTGGGACAGGCAATTCACCCCTCCACTTT.

V gene TRBV7-3 combines with J gene TRBJ2-1; D remains unclear. The CDR3 has 13 amino acids. V was trimmed by 1 base and J by 10 bases, leaving 11 bases between them. Germline V gene sequence: CDR1 SGHTA, CDR2 FQGTGA. The chain's CDR3 is CASSLSPDGEQFF. CDR3 in DNA: TGTGCCAGCAGCTTAAGCCCCGACGGGGAGCAGTTCTTC.

In its sample, this clonotype was seen once. This chain joins TRBV10-2 and TRBJ1-2, with no clear D. The V gene's germline CDR1 is WSHSY and CDR2 SAAADI. This CDR3 contains 14 residues. V was shortened by 0 bases and J by 4 bases, with 9 bases between the two germline ends. CDR3 sequence: CASSESREIYGYTF. The CDR3 coding sequence is TGCGCCAGCAGTGAGTCGAGGGAAATCTATGGCTACACCTTC.

The chain recombines TRBV7-3 with TRBJ1-5; a weak D match, TRBD1 (6 bases). This CDR3 contains 15 residues. CDR1 is SGHTA, CDR2 FQGTGA, per germline. Trimming took off 2 bases at V and 4 bases at J, with 12 bases between the two ends. The DNA of the CDR3 is TGTGCCAGCAGCTTATTGGGGGGCGCAAATCAGCCCCAGCATTTT. This translates into CASSLLGGANQPQHF.

This clonotype has just a few counts. The rearrangement uses TRBV9 and TRBJ2-5; 7 nucleotides agree with TRBD1. This CDR3 is 15 amino acids long. Germline V CDR1 and CDR2: SGDLS, YYNGEE. The V gene end was trimmed by 1 base and the J gene end by 5 bases; junction bases not matched to a gene: 8. CDR3 sequence reads: CASSVFDRDGETQYF. Written as DNA, the CDR3 is TGTGCCAGCAGCGTATTCGACAGGGACGGGGAGACCCAGTACTTC.

The rearrangement links TRBV20-1 to TRBJ2-5; 7 bases match TRBD2. The CDR3 is made up of 11 amino acids. CDR1 and CDR2 (germline): DFQATT, SNEGSKA (reference sequence). Trimming removed 5 bases from V and 11 bases from J; junction bases left unmatched: 8. The CDR3 reads CSAPGGNEQYF. The CDR3 region has the DNA TGCAGTGCTCCCGGGGGGAATGAGCAGTACTTC.

This clonotype was observed at least ten times. The rearrangement joins TRBV27 to TRBJ2-7; D possibly corresponds to TRBD2 (6 bases). The CDR3 covers 16 residues. V was shortened by 4 bases and J by 3 bases, with 19 bases between the two germline ends. Germline V gene data show CDR1 as MNHEY and CDR2 as SMNVEV (reference sequence). The CDR3 region has the DNA TGTGCCAGCAGTTATCGATCTGTTGGGACTCTCTACGAGCAGTACTTC. It encodes CASSYRSVGTLYEQYF.

This clonotype was picked up a small number of times. The chain uses TRBV7-9 and TRBJ2-7; 7 bases agree with TRBD1. Germline loops: CDR1 SEHNR, CDR2 FQNEAQ (reference sequence). The CDR3 has 12 residues. V lost 1 base to trimming and J lost 10 bases; unmatched junction nucleotides: 4. For the CDR3, the DNA is TGTGCCAGCAGCTTAGGTGACAGGGTTCAGTACTTC. Translated, it gives CASSLGDRVQYF.

The chain couples TRBV9 to TRBJ2-6; tentative D call: TRBD1 (6 bases). Trimming took 4 bases from V and 0 from J, leaving 14 bases between them. The CDR3 has 17 residues. The germline V gene encodes CDR1 SGDLS and CDR2 YYNGEE. CDR3: CASSPGHSRSGANVLTF. In nucleotides, the CDR3 is TGTGCCAGCAGCCCGGGACATAGCCGCTCTGGGGCCAACGTCCTGACTTTC.

The rearrangement uses TRBV28 and TRBJ1-2, with TRBD1 as a possible D gene (6 bases). The CDR3 sequence is 12 residues long. Per germline, CDR1 MDHEN and CDR2 SYDVKM. Trimming cost V 8 bases and J 6 bases, with 13 bases left between them. CDR3: CASEATGNGYTF. DNA for the CDR3: TGTGCCAGCGAAGCCACAGGGAATGGCTACACCTTC.

The gene calls are TRBV10-3 and TRBJ2-2; D is possibly TRBD1 (6 bases). The V gene lost 0 bases and the J gene lost 4 bases, with 12 bases spanning the gap. Germline lookup yields CDR1 ENHRY and CDR2 SYGVKD. The CDR3 length is 16 residues. The CDR3 loop reads CAISESAGESTGELFF. The CDR3, as DNA: TGTGCCATCAGTGAGTCGGCAGGGGAGAGCACCGGGGAGCTGTTTTTT.